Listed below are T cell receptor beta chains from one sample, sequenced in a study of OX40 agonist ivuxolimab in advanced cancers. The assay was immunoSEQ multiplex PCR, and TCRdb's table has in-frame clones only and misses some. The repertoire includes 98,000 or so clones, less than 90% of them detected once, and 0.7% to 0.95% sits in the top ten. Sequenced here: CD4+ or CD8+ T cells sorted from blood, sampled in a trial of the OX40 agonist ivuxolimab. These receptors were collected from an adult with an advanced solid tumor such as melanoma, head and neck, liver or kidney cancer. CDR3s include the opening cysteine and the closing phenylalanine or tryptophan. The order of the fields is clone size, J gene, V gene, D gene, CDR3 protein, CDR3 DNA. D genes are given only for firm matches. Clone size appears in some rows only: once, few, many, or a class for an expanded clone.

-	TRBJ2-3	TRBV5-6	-	CASSWGAGTDTQYF	TGTGCCAGCAGCTGGGGGGCTGGCACAGATACGCAGTATTTT
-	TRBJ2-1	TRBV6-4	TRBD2	CASSDSLFAGEVYNEQFF	TGTGCCAGCAGTGACTCCCTCTTTGCGGGGGAAGTTTACAATGAGCAGTTCTTC
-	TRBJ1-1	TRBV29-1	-	CSVSHSPGQGILNTEAFF	TGCAGCGTTTCCCACAGTCCAGGGCAGGGAATACTGAACACTGAAGCTTTCTTT
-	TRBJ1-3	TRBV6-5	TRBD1	CAVRGPGNTIYF	TGTGCCGTTAGGGGGCCTGGAAACACCATATATTTT
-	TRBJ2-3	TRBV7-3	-	CASSSGPTDTQYF	TGTGCCAGCAGCTCGGGACCCACAGATACGCAGTATTTT
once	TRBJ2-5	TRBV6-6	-	CASRVTGQAQYF	TGTGCCAGCAGGGTGACTGGCCAGGCCCAGTACTTC
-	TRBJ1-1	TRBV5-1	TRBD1	CASSLSGTEGEAFF	TGCGCCAGCAGCTTGAGCGGGACAGAAGGTGAAGCTTTCTTT
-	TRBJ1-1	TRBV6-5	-	CASSSQEQGRTEAFF	TGTGCCAGCAGTTCTCAAGAACAGGGAAGGACTGAAGCTTTCTTT
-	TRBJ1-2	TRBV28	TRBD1	CASSPLDRVFGYTF	TGTGCCAGCAGCCCCTTAGACAGGGTATTTGGCTACACCTTC
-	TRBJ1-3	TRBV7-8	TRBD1	CASSSLGRTGENTIYF	TGTGCCAGCAGCTCTTTAGGACGGACAGGGGAAAACACCATATATTTT
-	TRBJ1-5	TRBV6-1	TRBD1	CASTGGQGAGQPQHF	TGTGCCAGCACCGGCGGACAGGGGGCAGGTCAGCCCCAGCATTTT
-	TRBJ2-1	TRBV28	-	CASSQQGGSYNEQFF	TGTGCCAGCAGTCAGCAGGGGGGCTCCTACAATGAGCAGTTCTTC
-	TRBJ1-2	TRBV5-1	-	CASSLGTQGSGYTF	TGCGCCAGCAGCTTGGGGACTCAGGGAAGCGGCTACACCTTC
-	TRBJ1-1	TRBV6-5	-	CASSSQQGSTGTEAFF	TGTGCCAGCAGTTCCCAGCAGGGCAGCACGGGCACTGAAGCTTTCTTT
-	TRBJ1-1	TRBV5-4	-	CASSLTGVNTEAFF	TGTGCCAGCAGCCTGACTGGGGTGAACACTGAAGCTTTCTTT
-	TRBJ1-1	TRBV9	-	CASSPLGSGNTEAFF	TGTGCCAGCAGCCCACTGGGGTCGGGGAACACTGAAGCTTTCTTT
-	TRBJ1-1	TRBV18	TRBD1	CASSPSRTGNEAFF	TGTGCCAGCTCACCCAGTCGGACAGGGAACGAAGCTTTCTTT
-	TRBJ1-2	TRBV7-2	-	CASSWGVRFGYTF	TGTGCCAGCAGCTGGGGGGTTAGGTTTGGCTACACCTTC
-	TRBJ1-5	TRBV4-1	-	CASSQGQGNQPQHF	TGCGCCAGCAGCCAAGGACAGGGCAATCAGCCCCAGCATTTT
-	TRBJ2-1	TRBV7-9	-	CATADRTAAGEQFF	TGTGCTACCGCCGACAGGACCGCCGCCGGTGAGCAGTTCTTC
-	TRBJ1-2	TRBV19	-	CATEESTGYTF	TGTGCCACCGAGGAAAGTACAGGCTACACCTTC
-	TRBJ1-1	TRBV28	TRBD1	CASSKGQGVNTEAFF	TGTGCCAGCAGTAAGGGACAGGGGGTGAACACTGAAGCTTTCTTT
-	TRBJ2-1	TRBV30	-	CAWSVRYNEQFF	TGTGCCTGGAGTGTTCGATACAATGAGCAGTTCTTC
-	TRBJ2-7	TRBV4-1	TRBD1	CASSRPSTGVIPYEQYF	TGCGCCAGCAGCCGTCCGAGTACAGGGGTTATTCCGTACGAGCAGTACTTC
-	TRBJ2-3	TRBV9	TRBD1	CASSKDGTVADTQYF	TGTGCCAGCAGCAAAGACGGGACAGTAGCAGATACGCAGTATTTT
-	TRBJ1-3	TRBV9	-	CASSVGTDSRNTIYF	TGTGCCAGCAGCGTGGGCACGGACTCGCGGAACACCATATATTTT